These T cell receptor beta chains were read from a single sample in a study of shared clonotypes between healthy human individuals. Clones were read by immunoSEQ multiplex PCR, and TCRdb kept only the in-frame ones, dropping some. The repertoire holds nearly 1 million clones, over 75% seen once, with around 1.5% in the top ten. Source material: memory CD4+ T cells sorted from blood. The receptors come from a man younger than 35 in good health. Both conserved end residues are trimmed from each CDR3. Size values are once, few and many counts, or a class for expanded clones, and some rows have none.

.	TRBV11-2	TRBJ2-5	ASSQGGSGRQETQY
few	TRBV9	TRBJ2-3	ASSGGRLAGFTDTQY
few	TRBV5-1	TRBJ2-7	ASSLGTSDYEQY
.	TRBV6-1	TRBJ2-2	ASTPPPGELF
few	TRBV30	TRBJ2-3	AWSGRLGGGDTQY
few	TRBV6-1	TRBJ2-2	ASSAKGATNTGELF
.	TRBV10-1	TRBJ2-7	ASSEDGGSYEQY
once	TRBV10-3	TRBJ2-1	AISGLVNEQF
.	TRBV27	TRBJ2-1	ASSSRFHEQF
.	TRBV5-8	TRBJ2-2	ASSYTGQATGELF
once	TRBV10-3	TRBJ1-1	AIRNGGSGTEAF
.	TRBV6-1	TRBJ2-7	ASRHERGAYEQY
.	TRBV18	TRBJ1-1	ASSPVLKHRHTEAF
few	TRBV4-3	TRBJ2-1	ASSFAGTSGLNEQF
few	TRBV7-8	TRBJ1-2	ASSPRQGLGYT
.	TRBV5-1	TRBJ2-7	ASSLGAGSYEQY
few	TRBV30	TRBJ1-6	AWLTGQGVGSPLH
.	TRBV28	TRBJ2-2	ASSLSRGASTGELF
.	TRBV2	TRBJ1-1	ATHPGQGKNTEAF
.	TRBV9	TRBJ2-7	AGRQNLGVGGLYEQY
.	TRBV27	TRBJ1-5	ASSPTGGIHQPQH
.	TRBV2	TRBJ2-7	ASSANSYEQY
.	TRBV6-5	TRBJ1-1	ASSYSTQNTEAF
.	TRBV4-3	TRBJ2-1	ASSQDQGETQF
.	TRBV2	TRBJ2-1	ASGRYNEQF
.	TRBV9	TRBJ2-2	ASSAPGDNTGELF
.	TRBV6-1	TRBJ1-5	ASSGGQGNSNQPQH
.	TRBV5-1	TRBJ2-3	ASSLRAGGTSTDTQY
.	TRBV25-1	TRBJ1-1	ASRQTVNTEAF
few	TRBV27	TRBJ1-3	ASSLNGAGNTIY
few	TRBV10-3	TRBJ1-1	AIRGRGENTEAF
.	TRBV29-1	TRBJ2-5	SVEGLRETQY
.	TRBV11-3	TRBJ2-1	ASRGQDNEQF
.	TRBV4-1	TRBJ1-3	ASSQPTLSSGNTIY
many	TRBV28	TRBJ1-6	ASRISGAGSPLH
.	TRBV12-2	TRBJ2-5	AFPTSGGEETQY
.	TRBV5-1	TRBJ1-2	ASSLEGSMAHGYT
.	TRBV5-1	TRBJ2-1	ASSNPGQDNEQF
.	TRBV5-6	TRBJ1-3	ASSFTGAGNTIY
.	TRBV29-1	TRBJ2-2	SVVWTGELF
.	TRBV27	TRBJ2-3	ASSLISWERGTDTQY
few	TRBV30	TRBJ1-1	AWRQGWDTEAF
.	TRBV10-3	TRBJ2-7	ASQNRYYEQY
.	TRBV7-2	TRBJ1-6	ASSFSVQVNNSPLH
few	TRBV27	TRBJ2-1	ASSSPSRRRALYNEQF
.	TRBV18	TRBJ1-1	ASSPGALMNTEAF
.	TRBV19	TRBJ2-1	ASSIHSGGRNEQF
.	TRBV6-5	TRBJ2-7	ASTSGSSYEQY
.	TRBV11-2	TRBJ2-7	ASRRGTGASYEQY
once	TRBV30	TRBJ2-7	AWSQGVEQY
few	TRBV5-5	TRBJ1-2	ASSTTTGNYGYT
once	TRBV5-4	TRBJ2-1	ASSRRDTGRNEQF
.	TRBV6-5	TRBJ2-7	ASSYTRAGRREQY
.	TRBV5-6	TRBJ2-7	ASSFTGHNYEQY
many	TRBV4-3	TRBJ2-7	ASSLVRGTAYEQY
.	TRBV7-6	TRBJ2-7	ASSPTRDSGQY
.	TRBV30	TRBJ2-1	AWSRTSGNNEQF